This TCR beta chain was captured by sequencing in a study of PD-L1 blockade in urothelial cancer. Libraries were prepared by immunoSEQ multiplex PCR; TCRdb keeps only in-frame clonotypes and omits some of them. In the table there are approximately 56,000 clones, over 75% of which are singletons. Time point described: pretreatment peripheral blood. Sequences were derived from PBMCs, sampled around atezolizumab (anti-PD-L1) treatment. The TCR originated in a man between 70 and 80 years old with urothelial cancer.

CDR3 region: CASSPYNQPQHF. CDR3 DNA: TGTGCCAGTAGTCCTTATAATCAGCCCCAGCATTTT. The chain recombines TRBV19 with TRBJ1-5; D uncertain. CDR3 length: 12 amino acids. Germline CDR1 is LNHDA and CDR2 is SQIVND (reference sequence). Trimming pared 5 bases from V and 4 bases from J, leaving 6 bases between.